This T cell receptor (beta chain) was sequenced in a study of blood T cell repertoires in COVID-19. TCRdb's table, derived via immunoSEQ multiplex PCR, lists solely in-frame clones and lacks some. This table has fewer than 85,000 clones, around two thirds appearing once. This clone was detected a few times. This CDR3 contains 15 residues. V was pared by 1 base and J by 1 base, with 11 bases between. CDR1 and CDR2 (germline): LNHDA, SQIVND (reference sequence). Sample: peripheral blood. This sequence was found in a human donor with acute or convalescent COVID-19. The donor label of this sample is uncertain. The rearrangement uses TRBV19 and TRBJ2-7; tentatively, D is TRBD1 (6 bases). In DNA, the CDR3 is TGTGCCAGTAGTATAGCTAGACAGGCTTCCTACGAGCAGTACTTC. The encoded protein is CASSIARQASYEQYF.